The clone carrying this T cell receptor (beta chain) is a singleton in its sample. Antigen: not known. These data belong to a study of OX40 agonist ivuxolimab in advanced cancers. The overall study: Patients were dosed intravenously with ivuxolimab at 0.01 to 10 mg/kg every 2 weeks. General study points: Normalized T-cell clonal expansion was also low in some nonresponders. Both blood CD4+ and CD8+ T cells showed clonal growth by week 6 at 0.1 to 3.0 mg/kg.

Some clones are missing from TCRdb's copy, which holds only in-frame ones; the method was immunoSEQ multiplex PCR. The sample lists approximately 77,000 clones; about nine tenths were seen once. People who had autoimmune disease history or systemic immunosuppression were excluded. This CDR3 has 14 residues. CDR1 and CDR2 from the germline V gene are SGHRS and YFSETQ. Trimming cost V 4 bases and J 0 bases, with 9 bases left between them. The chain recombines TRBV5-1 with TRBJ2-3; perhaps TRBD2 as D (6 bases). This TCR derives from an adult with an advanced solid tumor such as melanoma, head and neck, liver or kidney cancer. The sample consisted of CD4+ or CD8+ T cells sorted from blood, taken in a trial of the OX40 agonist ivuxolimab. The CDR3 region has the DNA TGCGCCAGCAGCCGGGAGACTAGCACAGATACGCAGTATTTT. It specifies CASSRETSTDTQYF.